The clone carrying this T cell receptor (beta chain) has a handful of counts. Its target is unknown. The data are from a study of shared clonotypes between healthy human individuals. Study outcomes and limitations: Clonotypes that were shared across a few donors made up approximately 5% of naive CD4 clonotypes.

Sequencing used immunoSEQ multiplex PCR; TCRdb keeps in-frame clones, though not all of them. The sample includes over a million clones, approximately 80% of them seen just once. The sequencing input was memory CD4+ T cells from PBMCs. Subset indicated: CD45RA-negative fraction. This clonotype was sampled from a man aged 18 to 29 in good health. Some clones in this sample may be carry-over from other donors' samples.

This chain's CDR3 is CASSTQGRYTEAFF. The CDR3 DNA is TGTGCCAGCAGCACTCAGGGTAGGTACACTGAAGCTTTCTTT. The gene calls are TRBV7-2 and TRBJ1-1, with a possible D match to TRBD1 (5 bases). Looked up from germline, CDR1 is SGHTA and CDR2 is FQGNSA. The CDR3 sequence is 14 residues long. The ends were cut back, 5 bases at V and 3 bases at J, with 13 bases in the middle.